This T cell receptor beta chain was profiled in a study of blood T cell repertoires in COVID-19. About the research overall: Italy, Spain and the United States were the sources of the convalescent and acute COVID-19 samples. The analysed material was cDNA or gDNA that came from T cells, B-cell-depleted T cells, or PBMCs.

Under the authors' procedure: Reference gene primer amplification yielded estimated nucleated cell counts. Repertoires were generated with immunoSEQ multiplex PCR, while TCRdb's copy carries only in-frame clones and drops some. That table gives V, J and clone size, and the DNA gave D and trimming. This table has approximately 300,000 clones, about 89% appearing once. With V trimmed by 6 bases and J by 9 bases, 9 bases remained unmatched. CDR1 is MNHEY and CDR2 is SVGAGI in the germline V gene. The CDR3 has 13 residues. This clone has a single count. The chain has TRBV6-5 and TRBJ2-3; 7 bases map to TRBD1. This TCR was recovered from a man aged 40-55 years with acute or convalescent COVID-19. The specimen sequenced was peripheral blood. This CDR3 is CASSLLQGETQYF. DNA for the CDR3: TGTGCCAGCAGCCTCCTCCAGGGGGAAACGCAGTATTTT.